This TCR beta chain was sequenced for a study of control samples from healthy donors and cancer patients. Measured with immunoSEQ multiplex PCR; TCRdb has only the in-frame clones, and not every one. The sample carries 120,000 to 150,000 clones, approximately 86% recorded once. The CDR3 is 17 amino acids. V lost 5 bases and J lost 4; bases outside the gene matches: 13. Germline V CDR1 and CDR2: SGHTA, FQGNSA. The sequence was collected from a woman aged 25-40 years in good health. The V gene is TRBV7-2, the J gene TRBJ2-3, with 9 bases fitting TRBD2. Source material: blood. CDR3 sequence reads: CASSQSGGSGRADTQYF. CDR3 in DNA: TGTGCCAGCAGCCAATCAGGGGGTAGCGGGAGAGCAGATACGCAGTATTTT.